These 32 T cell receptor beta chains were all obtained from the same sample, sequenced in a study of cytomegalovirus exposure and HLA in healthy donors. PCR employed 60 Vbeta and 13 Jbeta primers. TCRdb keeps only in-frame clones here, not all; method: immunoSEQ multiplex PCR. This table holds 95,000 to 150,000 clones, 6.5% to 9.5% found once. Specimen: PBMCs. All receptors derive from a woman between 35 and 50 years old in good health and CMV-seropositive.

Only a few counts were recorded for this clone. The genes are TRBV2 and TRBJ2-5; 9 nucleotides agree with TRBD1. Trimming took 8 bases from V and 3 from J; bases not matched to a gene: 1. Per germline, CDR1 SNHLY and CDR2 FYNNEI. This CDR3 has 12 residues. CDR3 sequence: CASGDREETQYF. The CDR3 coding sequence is TGTGCCAGCGGGGACAGGGAAGAGACCCAGTACTTC.

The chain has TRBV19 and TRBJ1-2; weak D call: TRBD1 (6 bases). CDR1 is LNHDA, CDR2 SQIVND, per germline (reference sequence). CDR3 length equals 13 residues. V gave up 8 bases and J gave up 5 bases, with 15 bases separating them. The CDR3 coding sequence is TGTGCCAGTGGATATCGGGGGGCTTATGGCTACACCTTC. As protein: CASGYRGAYGYTF.

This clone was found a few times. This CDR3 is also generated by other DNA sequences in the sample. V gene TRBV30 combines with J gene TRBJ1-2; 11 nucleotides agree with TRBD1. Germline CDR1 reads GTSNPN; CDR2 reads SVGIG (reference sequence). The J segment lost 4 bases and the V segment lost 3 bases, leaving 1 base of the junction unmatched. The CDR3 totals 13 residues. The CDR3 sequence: CAWSGTGGYGYTF. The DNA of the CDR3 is TGTGCCTGGAGCGGGACAGGGGGCTATGGCTACACCTTC. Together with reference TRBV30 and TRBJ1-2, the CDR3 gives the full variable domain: SQTIHQWPATLVQPVGSPLSLECTVEGTSNPNLYWYRQAAGRGLQLLFYSVGIGQISSEVPQNLSASRPQDRQFILSSKKLLLSDSGFYLCAWSGTGGYGYTFGSGTRLTVV.

The CDR3 reads CASSPTSGGASYTQYF. The DNA of the CDR3 is TGCGCCAGCAGCCCCACTAGCGGGGGCGCCTCGTATACCCAGTACTTC. V usage is TRBV5-1 and J usage is TRBJ2-5, with 11 bases lining up with TRBD2. The CDR3 sequence is 16 residues long. V was clipped by 4 bases and J by 8 bases; unmatched bases: 13. Germline V gene sequence: CDR1 SGHRS, CDR2 YFSETQ. Supplemented by reference TRBV5-1 and TRBJ2-5, the full variable domain reads KAGVTQTPRYLIKTRGQQVTLSCSPISGHRSVSWYQQTPGQGLQFLFEYFSETQRNKGNFPGRFSGRQFSNSRSEMNVSTLELGDSALYLCASSPTSGGASYTQYFGPGTRLLVL.

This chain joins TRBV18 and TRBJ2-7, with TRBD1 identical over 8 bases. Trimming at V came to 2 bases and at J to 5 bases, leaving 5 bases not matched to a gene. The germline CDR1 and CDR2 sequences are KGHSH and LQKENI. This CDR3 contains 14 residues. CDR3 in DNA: TGTGCCAGCTCACCAGCGGACAGGGTCAACGAGCAGTACTTC. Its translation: CASSPADRVNEQYF.

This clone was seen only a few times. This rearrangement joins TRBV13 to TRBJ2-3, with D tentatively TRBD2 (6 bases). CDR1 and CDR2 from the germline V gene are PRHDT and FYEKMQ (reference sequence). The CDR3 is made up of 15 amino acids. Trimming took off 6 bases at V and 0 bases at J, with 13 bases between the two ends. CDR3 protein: CASRFRGTSTDTQYF. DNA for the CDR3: TGTGCCAGCAGATTCCGGGGGACTAGCACAGATACGCAGTATTTT.

CDR3 DNA sequence: TGTGCCAGCAGAACTGGGGCTACCTACACCCATGAGCAGTTCTTC. The encoded protein is CASRTGATYTHEQFF. The chain joins TRBV27 to TRBJ2-1, with D perhaps TRBD1 (5 bases). Germline CDR1 is MNHEY and CDR2 is SMNVEV (reference sequence). The CDR3 covers 15 residues. V was pared by 6 bases and J by 8 bases, with 20 bases between.

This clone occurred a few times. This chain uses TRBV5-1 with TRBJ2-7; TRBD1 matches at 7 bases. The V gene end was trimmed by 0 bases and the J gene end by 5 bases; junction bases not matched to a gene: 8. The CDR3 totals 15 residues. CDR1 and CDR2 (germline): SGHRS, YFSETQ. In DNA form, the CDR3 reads TGCGCCAGCAGCTTGGAAGTCGGCAGGGGGAACGAGCAGTACTTC. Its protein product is CASSLEVGRGNEQYF.

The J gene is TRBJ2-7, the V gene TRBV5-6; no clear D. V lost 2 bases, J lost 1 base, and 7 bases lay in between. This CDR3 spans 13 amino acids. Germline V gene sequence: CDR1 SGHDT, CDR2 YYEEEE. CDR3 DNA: TGTGCCAGCAGCTTAGAACTTTCCTACGAGCAGTACTTC. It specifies CASSLELSYEQYF.

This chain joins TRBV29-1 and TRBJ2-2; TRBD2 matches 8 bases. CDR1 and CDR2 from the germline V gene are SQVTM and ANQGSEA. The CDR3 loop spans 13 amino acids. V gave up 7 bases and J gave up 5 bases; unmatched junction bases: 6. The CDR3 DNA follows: TGCAGCGCCCCTCGGGGGGGAACCGGGGAGCTGTTTTTT. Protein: CSAPRGGTGELFF.

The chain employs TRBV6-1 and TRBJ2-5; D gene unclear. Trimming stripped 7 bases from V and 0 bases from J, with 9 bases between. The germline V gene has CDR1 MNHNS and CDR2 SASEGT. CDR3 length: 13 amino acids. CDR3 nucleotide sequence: TGTGCCAGCATCTGGCAGTACCAAGAGACCCAGTACTTC. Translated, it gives CASIWQYQETQYF.

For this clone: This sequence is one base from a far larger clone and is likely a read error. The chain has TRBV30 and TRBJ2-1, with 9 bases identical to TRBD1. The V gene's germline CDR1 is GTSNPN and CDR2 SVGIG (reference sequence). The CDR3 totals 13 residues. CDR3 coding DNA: TGTGTCTGGAACGGGGACAGGGCAAATGAGCAGTTCTTC. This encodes CVWNGDRANEQFF.

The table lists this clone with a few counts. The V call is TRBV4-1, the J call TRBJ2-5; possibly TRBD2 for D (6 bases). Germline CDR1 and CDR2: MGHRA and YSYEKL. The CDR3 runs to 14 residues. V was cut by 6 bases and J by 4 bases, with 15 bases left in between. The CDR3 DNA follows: TGCGCCAGCAGTCCTTGGGGGGTAGGAGAGACCCAGTACTTC. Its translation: CASSPWGVGETQYF.

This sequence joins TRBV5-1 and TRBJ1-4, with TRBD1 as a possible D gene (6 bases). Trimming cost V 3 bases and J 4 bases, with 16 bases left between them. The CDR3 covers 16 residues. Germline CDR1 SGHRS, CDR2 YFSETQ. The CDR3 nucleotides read TGCGCCAGCAGCTCAAGGTCAGGGGTCCTTAATGAAAAACTGTTTTTT. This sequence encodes CASSSRSGVLNEKLFF.

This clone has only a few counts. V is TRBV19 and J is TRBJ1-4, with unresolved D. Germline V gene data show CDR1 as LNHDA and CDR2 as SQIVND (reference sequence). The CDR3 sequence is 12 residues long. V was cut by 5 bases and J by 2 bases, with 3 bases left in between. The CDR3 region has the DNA TGTGCCAGTAGTCCGACTAATGAAAAACTGTTTTTT. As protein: CASSPTNEKLFF.

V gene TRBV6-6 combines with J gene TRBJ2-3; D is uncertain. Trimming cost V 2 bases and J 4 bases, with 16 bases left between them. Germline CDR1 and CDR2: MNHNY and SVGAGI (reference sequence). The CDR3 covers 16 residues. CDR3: CASSYAAPRVADTQYF. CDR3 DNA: TGTGCCAGCAGTTACGCGGCTCCCAGAGTTGCAGATACGCAGTATTTT.

CDR3 in DNA: TGTGCCAGCAGCCAACCGGGACAGCTGAACACTGAAGCTTTCTTT. Translating it yields CASSQPGQLNTEAFF. The V gene is TRBV9, the J gene TRBJ1-1; TRBD1 matches at 7 bases. From germline, CDR1 is SGDLS and CDR2 YYNGEE. The J segment lost 0 bases and the V segment lost 4 bases, leaving 6 bases of the junction unmatched. The CDR3 is 15 amino acids.

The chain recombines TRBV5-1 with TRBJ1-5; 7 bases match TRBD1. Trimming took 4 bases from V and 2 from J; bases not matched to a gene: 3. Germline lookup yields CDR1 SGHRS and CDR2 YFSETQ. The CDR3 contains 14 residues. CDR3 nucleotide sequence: TGCGCCAGCAGCACAGGACAGGGCAATCAGCCCCAGCATTTT. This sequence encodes CASSTGQGNQPQHF.

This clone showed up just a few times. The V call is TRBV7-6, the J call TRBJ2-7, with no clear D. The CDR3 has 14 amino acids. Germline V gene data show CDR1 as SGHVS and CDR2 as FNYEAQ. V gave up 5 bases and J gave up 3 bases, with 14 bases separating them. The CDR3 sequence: CASSPSGGDYEQYF. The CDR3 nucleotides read TGTGCCAGCAGCCCTAGTGGCGGTGACTACGAGCAGTACTTC.

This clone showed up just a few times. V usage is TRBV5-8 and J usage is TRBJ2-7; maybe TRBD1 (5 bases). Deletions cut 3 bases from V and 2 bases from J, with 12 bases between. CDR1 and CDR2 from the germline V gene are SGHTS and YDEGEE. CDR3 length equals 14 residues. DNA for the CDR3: TGTGCCAGCAGCTATCTCAGGGCCCCCTACGAGCAGTACTTC. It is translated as CASSYLRAPYEQYF.

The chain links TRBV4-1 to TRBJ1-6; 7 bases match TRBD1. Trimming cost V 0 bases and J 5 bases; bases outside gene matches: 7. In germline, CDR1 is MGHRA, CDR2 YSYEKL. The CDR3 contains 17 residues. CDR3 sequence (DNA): TGCGCCAGCAGCCAAGATTACGGACAGGTCAATAATTCACCCCTCCACTTT. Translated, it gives CASSQDYGQVNNSPLHF.

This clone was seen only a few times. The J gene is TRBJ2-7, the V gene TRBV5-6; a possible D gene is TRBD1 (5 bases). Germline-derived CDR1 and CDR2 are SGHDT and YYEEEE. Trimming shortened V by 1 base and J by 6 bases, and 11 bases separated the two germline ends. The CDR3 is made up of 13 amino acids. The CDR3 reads CASSLSGFTEQYF. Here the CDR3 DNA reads TGTGCCAGCAGCTTGTCAGGGTTTACCGAGCAGTACTTC.

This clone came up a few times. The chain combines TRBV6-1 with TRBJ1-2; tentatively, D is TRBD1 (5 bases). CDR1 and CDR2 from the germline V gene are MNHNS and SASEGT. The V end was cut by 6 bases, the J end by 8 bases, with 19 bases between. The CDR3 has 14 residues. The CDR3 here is CASRDSGLRGGYTF. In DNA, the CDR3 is TGTGCCAGCAGGGATTCGGGACTCAGAGGCGGCTACACCTTC.

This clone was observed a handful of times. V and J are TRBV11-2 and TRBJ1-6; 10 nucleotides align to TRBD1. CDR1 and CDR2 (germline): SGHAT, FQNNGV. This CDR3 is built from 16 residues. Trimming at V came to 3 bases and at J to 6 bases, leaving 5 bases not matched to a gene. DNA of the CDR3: TGTGCCAGCAGCTTTCTGACAGGGGGCCTTAATTCACCCCTCCACTTT. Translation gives CASSFLTGGLNSPLHF.

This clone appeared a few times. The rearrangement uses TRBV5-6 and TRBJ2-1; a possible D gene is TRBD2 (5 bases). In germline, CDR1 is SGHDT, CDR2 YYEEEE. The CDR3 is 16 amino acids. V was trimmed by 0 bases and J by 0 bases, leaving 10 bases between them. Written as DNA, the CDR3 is TGTGCCAGCAGCTTGGCCCTAGGGAGCTCCTACAATGAGCAGTTCTTC. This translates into CASSLALGSSYNEQFF.

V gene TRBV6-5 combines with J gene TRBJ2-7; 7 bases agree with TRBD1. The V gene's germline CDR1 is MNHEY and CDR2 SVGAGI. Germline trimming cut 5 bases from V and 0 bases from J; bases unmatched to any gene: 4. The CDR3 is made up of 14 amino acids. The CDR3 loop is CASSKTGDSYEQYF. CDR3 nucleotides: TGTGCCAGCAGTAAAACAGGGGACTCCTACGAGCAGTACTTC.

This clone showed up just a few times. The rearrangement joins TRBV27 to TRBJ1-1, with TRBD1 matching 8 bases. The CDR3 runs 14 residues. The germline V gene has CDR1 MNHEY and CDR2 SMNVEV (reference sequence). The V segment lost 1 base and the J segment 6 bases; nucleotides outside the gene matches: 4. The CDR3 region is CASSLLQGESEAFF. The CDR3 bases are TGTGCCAGCAGTTTATTACAGGGGGAGTCTGAAGCTTTCTTT.

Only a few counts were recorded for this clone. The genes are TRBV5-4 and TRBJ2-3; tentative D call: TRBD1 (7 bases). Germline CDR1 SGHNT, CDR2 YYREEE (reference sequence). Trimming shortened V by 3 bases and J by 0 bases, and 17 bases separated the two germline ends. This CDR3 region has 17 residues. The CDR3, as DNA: TGTGCCAGCAGCTCCCAGGGGGGTGGGCTAAGCACAGATACGCAGTATTTT. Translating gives CASSSQGGGLSTDTQYF.

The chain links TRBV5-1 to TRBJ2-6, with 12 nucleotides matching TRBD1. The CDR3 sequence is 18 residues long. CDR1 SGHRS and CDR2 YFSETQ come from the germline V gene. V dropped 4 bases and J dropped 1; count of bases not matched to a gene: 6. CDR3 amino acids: CASSKRDRGQSGANVLTF. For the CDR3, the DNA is TGCGCCAGCAGCAAAAGGGACAGGGGGCAATCTGGGGCCAACGTCCTGACTTTC. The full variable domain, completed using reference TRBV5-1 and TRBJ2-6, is KAGVTQTPRYLIKTRGQQVTLSCSPISGHRSVSWYQQTPGQGLQFLFEYFSETQRNKGNFPGRFSGRQFSNSRSEMNVSTLELGDSALYLCASSKRDRGQSGANVLTFGAGSRLTVL.

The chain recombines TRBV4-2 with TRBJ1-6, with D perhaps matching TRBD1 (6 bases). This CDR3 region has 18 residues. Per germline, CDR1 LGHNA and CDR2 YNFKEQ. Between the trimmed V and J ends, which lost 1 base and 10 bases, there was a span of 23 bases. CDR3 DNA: TGTGCCAGCAGCCAAGTCCGGGGTGGGGAACAGGGTCGATCACCCCTCCACTTT. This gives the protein CASSQVRGGEQGRSPLHF.

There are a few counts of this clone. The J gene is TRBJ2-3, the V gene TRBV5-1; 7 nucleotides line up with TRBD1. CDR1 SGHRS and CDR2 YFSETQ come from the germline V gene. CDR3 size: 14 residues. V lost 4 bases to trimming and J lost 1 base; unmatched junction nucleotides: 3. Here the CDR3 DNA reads TGCGCCAGCAGCGCCGGGACAGGCACAGATACGCAGTATTTT. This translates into CASSAGTGTDTQYF.

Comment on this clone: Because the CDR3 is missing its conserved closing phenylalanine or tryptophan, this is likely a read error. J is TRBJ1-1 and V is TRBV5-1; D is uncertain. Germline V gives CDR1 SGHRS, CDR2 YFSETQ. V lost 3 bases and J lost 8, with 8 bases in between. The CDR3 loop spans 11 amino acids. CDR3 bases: TGCGCCAGCAGCTCGGGAATCGAAGCTTTCGTT. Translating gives CASSSGIEAFV.